These 11 T cell receptor beta chains originate from one sample sequenced in a study of shared T cell receptors in the human thymus (dated by TCRdb to the early 2020s). Receptors were amplified or captured by the immunoSEQ multiplex PCR assay. The source is immuneACCESS, and TCRdb retained only in-frame sequences with V and J called. Part of the clones is not carried over; for the studies checked, unresolved V genes explain less than half of this, and the remainder is unexplained. In this sample the table shows roughly 560,000 clones, 70% to 80% of which occur a single time. Roughly 0.013% of the sample goes to the ten largest clones. The sample was also reused in another study, on human thymus T cells.

Specimen: thymocytes. Source of these receptors: a boy less than two years old with a congenital heart defect. Donor details come from another sample of the same person, matched by shared clones.

The V and J genes are TRBV5-6 and TRBJ2-2; weak D call: TRBD1 (6 bases). CDR1 and CDR2 (germline): SGHDT, YYEEEE. V was shortened by 4 bases and J by 8 bases, with 21 bases between the two germline ends. CDR3 length equals 16 residues. The CDR3 region is CASSTPPGHRRGELFF. CDR3 in DNA: TGTGCCAGCAGCACACCCCCGGGACACAGAAGGGGGGAGCTGTTTTTT.

This chain joins TRBV11-2 and TRBJ2-1, with D unclear. Germline CDR1 SGHAT, CDR2 FQNNGV. The CDR3 consists of 12 residues. Trimming cost V 4 bases and J 5 bases, with 6 bases left between them. DNA of the CDR3: TGTGCCAGCAGCTATCCGGACAATGAGCAGTTCTTC. Translating gives CASSYPDNEQFF.

This clone came up once. The same CDR3 can be traced to other DNA sequences in this sample. CDR3 in DNA: TGTGCCTGGAGCGGACAAGGAACTGAAGCTTTCTTT. It codes for CAWSGQGTEAFF. This rearrangement joins TRBV30 to TRBJ1-1, with D possibly matching TRBD1 (5 bases). The length of the CDR3 is 12 residues. V lost 3 bases, J lost 5 bases, and 10 bases lay in between. Germline V gene lookup returns CDR1 GTSNPN and CDR2 SVGIG (reference sequence).

This clone turned up a few times. This chain uses TRBV6-1 with TRBJ1-4; 7 nucleotides align to TRBD1. The CDR3 spans 13 residues. The germline CDR1 and CDR2 sequences are MNHNS and SASEGT. J lost 7 bases, V lost 1 base, and 0 bases had no gene match. The CDR3: CASSEGQGEKLFF. DNA for the CDR3: TGTGCCAGCAGTGAAGGACAGGGTGAAAAACTGTTTTTT.

The CDR3 DNA is TGTGCCAGTAGTCCTCGACTAGCGGGAGGAGAGGAGACCCAGTACTTC. This gives the protein CASSPRLAGGEETQYF. The chain uses TRBV19 and TRBJ2-5; the match to TRBD2 covers 13 bases. The CDR3 has 16 amino acids. The V segment lost 5 bases and the J segment 5 bases; nucleotides outside the gene matches: 8. Germline V CDR1 and CDR2: LNHDA, SQIVND (reference sequence).

This clone was detected once. The rearrangement uses TRBV4-2 and TRBJ2-1; perhaps TRBD1 as D (5 bases). The V end was cut by 4 bases, the J end by 4 bases, with 8 bases between. From germline, CDR1 is LGHNA and CDR2 YNFKEQ. The CDR3 runs 13 residues. CDR3 sequence (DNA): TGTGCCAGCAGCCGTACAGGTTACAATGAGCAGTTCTTC. It yields the protein CASSRTGYNEQFF.

The chain joins TRBV27 to TRBJ1-2; D is possibly TRBD1 (5 bases). Germline CDR1 MNHEY, CDR2 SMNVEV (reference sequence). Trimming cost V 10 bases and J 0 bases, with 15 bases left between them. The CDR3 length is 14 residues. DNA for the CDR3: TGTGCCACACGGGGGGGTTGGACTAACTATGGCTACACCTTC. Amino acids: CATRGGWTNYGYTF.

Concerning this clone: No DNA is shown, since the ends of the CDR3 on it are uncertain; the CDR3 is the one TCRdb lists. The rearrangement uses TRBV6-5 and TRBJ2-5; TRBD2, the table's D call, lacks a check against the DNA. Germline CDR1 MNHEY, CDR2 SVGAGI. Counting both end residues, the CDR3 totals 16 amino acids. The CDR3 is CASSSSFGGRGETQYF.

The CDR3 DNA is TGTGCCAGCAGCTTAAATCCGGGACTAGCGGGAGTGGTAGATACGCAGTATTTT. This translates into CASSLNPGLAGVVDTQYF. The chain uses TRBV7-2 and TRBJ2-3; 14 bases match TRBD2. Germline-derived CDR1 and CDR2 are SGHTA and FQGNSA. The CDR3 totals 18 residues. V was pared by 2 bases and J by 5 bases, with 9 bases of the junction left unmatched. The full variable domain, rest sourced from reference TRBV7-2 and TRBJ2-3, is GAGVSQSPSNKVTEKGKDVELRCDPISGHTALYWYRQSLGQGLEFLIYFQGNSAPDKSGLPSDRFSAERTGGSVSTLTIQRTQQEDSAVYLCASSLNPGLAGVVDTQYFGPGTRLTVL.

The chain employs TRBV28 and TRBJ2-5, with TRBD2 as a possible D gene (6 bases). Trimming took 5 bases from V and 7 from J, leaving 20 bases between them. Germline V gene lookup returns CDR1 MDHEN and CDR2 SYDVKM. The length of the CDR3 is 15 residues. The CDR3 DNA sequence: TGTGCCAGCAGTAATCAGGGATTCCGGAGGGGGACCCAGTACTTC. Translating it yields CASSNQGFRRGTQYF.

The V gene is TRBV25-1, the J gene TRBJ2-7; 10 bases are a match to TRBD2. The germline gives CDR1 MGHDK, CDR2 SYGVNS. Trimming cost V 4 bases and J 3 bases; bases outside gene matches: 3. The CDR3 extends over 14 amino acids. In DNA form, the CDR3 reads TGTGCCAGCAGTGTGGCTAGCGGGAGCTACGAGCAGTACTTC. Translation: CASSVASGSYEQYF.